This record concerns one T cell receptor beta chain sequence. The antigen is unknown. This specimen belongs to a study of cytomegalovirus exposure and HLA in healthy donors. Study-wide results and caveats: One later analysis reportedly identified an Asian-associated ancestry cluster that showed fewer N-insertions than the approximately 700-donor mean.

PCR involved 60 Vbeta and 13 Jbeta primers. Sequencing was performed with immunoSEQ multiplex PCR; in TCRdb, only in-frame clones are kept and a portion is missing. The sample holds roughly 150,000 clones, 80% seen once. Sequencing was performed on PBMCs. The sequence came from a man aged 30 to 39 in good health.

CDR3 bases: TGTGCCAGCAGCGTAGGACAGGGGGCGCAGTACGAGCAGTACTTC. Its translation: CASSVGQGAQYEQYF. This chain connects TRBV9 to TRBJ2-7; the match to TRBD1 covers 10 bases. The CDR3 consists of 15 residues. In germline, CDR1 is SGDLS, CDR2 YYNGEE. The trim removed 0 bases at V and 4 bases at J, leaving 4 bases unmatched.